The 31 T cell receptor beta chains below were found in one sample sequenced in a study of OX40 agonist ivuxolimab in advanced cancers. TCRdb's copy holds only in-frame clones and misses some; the assay was immunoSEQ multiplex PCR. In the table there are about 80,000 clones, almost 85% of which are singletons. Specimen: CD4+ or CD8+ T cells sorted from blood, collected in a trial of the OX40 agonist ivuxolimab. The receptor source for this set is an adult with an advanced solid tumor such as melanoma, head and neck, liver or kidney cancer.

The rearrangement uses TRBV2 and TRBJ2-1, with a possible D match to TRBD1 (7 bases). V shed 3 bases and J shed 5 bases, with 17 bases lying between them. Germline lookup yields CDR1 SNHLY and CDR2 FYNNEI. This CDR3 comprises 16 residues. The CDR3 DNA reads TGTGCCAGCAGTGAGGGACCCAGGGGGGCGGACAATGAGCAGTTCTTC. Translating gives CASSEGPRGADNEQFF.

This chain connects TRBV9 to TRBJ1-6; the D gene is possibly TRBD1 (5 bases). The germline V and J ends were trimmed by 1 base and 7 bases, with 12 bases remaining between them. Looked up from germline, CDR1 is SGDLS and CDR2 is YYNGEE. The CDR3 totals 15 residues. CDR3 DNA: TGTGCCAGCAGCGTATCCGGGACGGGAAATTCACCCCTCCACTTT. It translates to CASSVSGTGNSPLHF.

The chain carries TRBV7-9 and TRBJ2-1; D remains unclear. V shed 1 base and J shed 7 bases, with 8 bases lying between them. Germline-derived CDR1 and CDR2 are SEHNR and FQNEAQ (reference sequence). CDR3 length: 13 amino acids. Here the CDR3 DNA reads TGTGCCAGCAGCTTAGTCCTCCCTAATGAGCAGTTCTTC. This translates into CASSLVLPNEQFF.

The chain has TRBV27 and TRBJ2-7; 9 positions agree with TRBD1. Germline V gene data show CDR1 as MNHEY and CDR2 as SMNVEV (reference sequence). V lost 6 bases to trimming and J lost 3 bases; unmatched junction nucleotides: 6. The CDR3 consists of 14 residues. DNA of the CDR3: TGTGCCAGCAGGCAGACAGGGGGTAGCTACGAGCAGTACTTC. It codes for CASRQTGGSYEQYF.

The rearrangement uses TRBV10-2 and TRBJ2-4, with TRBD1 matching 10 bases. The CDR3 contains 16 residues. CDR1 is WSHSY and CDR2 is SAAADI in the germline V gene. With V trimmed by 4 bases and J by 3 bases, 6 bases remained unmatched. CDR3 DNA: TGCGCCAGCAGTGCGGGACAGGGGAGCGTCAAAAACATTCAGTACTTC. Its protein product is CASSAGQGSVKNIQYF.

The DNA of the CDR3 is TGTGCCAGCAGCCTAGAGTCAGGGGGAAGCTCCTATAATTCACCCCTCCACTTT. Translating gives CASSLESGGSSYNSPLHF. The chain joins TRBV7-6 to TRBJ1-6; 7 positions agree with TRBD1. With V trimmed by 5 bases and J by 0 bases, 10 bases remained unmatched. The CDR3 extends over 18 amino acids. Germline CDR1 reads SGHVS; CDR2 reads FNYEAQ.

The chain couples TRBV27 to TRBJ1-2; 7 bases match TRBD1. Germline V gene data show CDR1 as MNHEY and CDR2 as SMNVEV (reference sequence). This CDR3 region has 11 residues. The V segment lost 8 bases and the J segment 7 bases; nucleotides outside the gene matches: 4. CDR3 sequence (DNA): TGTGCCAGCCAGGGGGGTCGTGGCTACACCTTC. It is translated as CASQGGRGYTF.

A single count supports this clone. The V gene is TRBV7-9, the J gene TRBJ2-3; TRBD2 aligns across 10 bases. In germline, CDR1 is SEHNR, CDR2 FQNEAQ (reference sequence). After removal of 4 bases from V and 1 base from J, the junction contained 2 bases not matched to a gene. CDR3 length equals 15 residues. Here the CDR3 DNA reads TGTGCCAGCAGCTCTACTAGCGGGGGCACAGATACGCAGTATTTT. Translating gives CASSSTSGGTDTQYF.

J is TRBJ2-1 and V is TRBV18; tentatively, D is TRBD1 (6 bases). The CDR3 contains 15 residues. Trimming stripped 3 bases from V and 0 bases from J, with 9 bases between. The germline V gene encodes CDR1 KGHSH and CDR2 LQKENI. For the CDR3, the DNA is TGTGCCAGCTCACCGGACAGAAACTCCTACAATGAGCAGTTCTTC. It specifies CASSPDRNSYNEQFF.

The chain is built from TRBV10-2 and TRBJ2-1, with D perhaps TRBD2 (6 bases). CDR1 and CDR2 from the germline V gene are WSHSY and SAAADI. Trimming shortened V by 6 bases and J by 5 bases, and 20 bases separated the two germline ends. The CDR3 runs to 16 residues. As DNA, the CDR3 is TGCGCCAGCAGGGGGTTGGGGACTCAGAGGGACAATGAGCAGTTCTTC. It is translated as CASRGLGTQRDNEQFF.

The V call is TRBV5-8, the J call TRBJ2-3; possibly TRBD1 or TRBD2 for D (6 bases each). The germline gives CDR1 SGHTS, CDR2 YDEGEE. Trimming shortened V by 2 bases and J by 3 bases, and 13 bases separated the two germline ends. The CDR3 extends over 15 amino acids. CDR3 residues: CASSFGRTVTDTQYF. CDR3 coding DNA: TGTGCCAGCAGCTTTGGGAGGACAGTTACAGATACGCAGTATTTT.

This chain links TRBV6-5 with TRBJ2-1; D gene unclear. Trimming took 6 bases from V and 0 from J, leaving 12 bases between them. The CDR3 loop spans 15 amino acids. Looked up from germline, CDR1 is MNHEY and CDR2 is SVGAGI. The CDR3 sequence is CASRQQGSSYNEQFF. In DNA form, the CDR3 reads TGTGCCAGCAGGCAACAAGGGTCCTCCTACAATGAGCAGTTCTTC.

This sequence joins TRBV30 and TRBJ1-2; D not certain. This CDR3 has 13 amino acids. The V gene's germline CDR1 is GTSNPN and CDR2 SVGIG (reference sequence). V lost 0 bases and J lost 3, with 8 bases in between. CDR3 DNA sequence: TGTGCCTGGAGTGTCGGTCCAGACTATGGCTACACCTTC. Amino acids: CAWSVGPDYGYTF.

The chain links TRBV4-1 to TRBJ2-2; the D call may be TRBD1 or TRBD2 (5 bases each). The CDR3 totals 16 residues. V was shortened by 3 bases and J by 2 bases, with 13 bases between the two germline ends. Per germline, CDR1 MGHRA and CDR2 YSYEKL. The CDR3 spells CASSHLGTRNTGELFF. For the CDR3, the DNA is TGCGCCAGCAGCCATCTGGGGACGCGAAACACCGGGGAGCTGTTTTTT.

The rearrangement joins TRBV5-1 to TRBJ1-2, with a tentative D call TRBD1 (6 bases). Germline V gives CDR1 SGHRS, CDR2 YFSETQ. V lost 3 bases to trimming and J lost 4 bases, with 13 bases between them. CDR3 length: 14 residues. CDR3 region: CASSYRDISYGYTF. CDR3 DNA sequence: TGCGCCAGCAGCTATAGGGACATCTCCTATGGCTACACCTTC.

The chain is built from TRBV5-1 and TRBJ2-7; 12 bases align to TRBD1. J was trimmed by 4 bases and V by 3 bases; bases with no gene match: 8. CDR1 and CDR2 from the germline V gene are SGHRS and YFSETQ. CDR3 size: 16 residues. DNA for the CDR3: TGCGCCAGCAGCTCCCTCCGGGGACAGGGGGCGTACGAGCAGTACTTC. Protein: CASSSLRGQGAYEQYF. Combining the CDR3 with reference TRBV5-1 and TRBJ2-7 gives the whole variable domain KAGVTQTPRYLIKTRGQQVTLSCSPISGHRSVSWYQQTPGQGLQFLFEYFSETQRNKGNFPGRFSGRQFSNSRSEMNVSTLELGDSALYLCASSSLRGQGAYEQYFGPGTRLTVT.

V usage is TRBV7-2 and J usage is TRBJ1-4; tentative D call: TRBD1 (5 bases). From germline, CDR1 is SGHTA and CDR2 FQGNSA. This CDR3 comprises 15 residues. V dropped 3 bases and J dropped 6 bases, with 14 bases sitting between them. The chain's CDR3 is CASSFSAGLDEKLFF. CDR3 DNA sequence: TGTGCCAGCAGCTTTTCGGCAGGGCTGGATGAAAAACTGTTTTTT.

The chain has TRBV28 and TRBJ2-7, with TRBD1 matching 8 bases. This CDR3 is built from 16 residues. After removal of 2 bases from V and 1 base from J, the junction contained 7 bases not matched to a gene. CDR1 MDHEN and CDR2 SYDVKM come from the germline V gene. CDR3 sequence: CASSLEGRGRSYEQYF. CDR3 DNA sequence: TGTGCCAGCAGTTTAGAGGGCAGGGGGCGTTCCTACGAGCAGTACTTC. The whole variable domain, filled in from reference TRBV28 and TRBJ2-7, reads DVKVTQSSRYLVKRTGEKVFLECVQDMDHENMFWYRQDPGLGLRLIYFSYDVKMKEKGDIPEGYSVSREKKERFSLILESASTNQTSMYLCASSLEGRGRSYEQYFGPGTRLTVT.

The genes are TRBV4-3 and TRBJ2-1, with a possible D match to TRBD2 (5 bases). The germline CDR1 and CDR2 sequences are LGHNA and YSLEER. The CDR3 extends over 14 amino acids. The V end was cut by 5 bases, the J end by 8 bases, with 16 bases between. The CDR3 region has the DNA TGCGCCAGCAGCTTTACTAGAGCCGGAGATGAGCAGTTCTTC. Its protein product is CASSFTRAGDEQFF.

The gene calls are TRBV5-6 and TRBJ2-5, with D possibly matching TRBD1 (5 bases). The end of the DNA aligns better with TRBJ2-7, so the J call may be wrong. The germline CDR1 and CDR2 sequences are SGHDT and YYEEEE. This CDR3 has 12 amino acids. The CDR3, as DNA: TGTGCCAGCAGCTTGGACAGGTACGAGCAGTACTTC. It specifies CASSLDRYEQYF.

The sample holds one count of this clone. This chain joins TRBV7-2 and TRBJ2-1; 11 nucleotides agree with TRBD2. CDR1 and CDR2 from the germline V gene are SGHTA and FQGNSA. The J segment lost 0 bases and the V segment lost 5 bases, leaving 6 bases of the junction unmatched. The CDR3 extends over 17 amino acids. The chain's CDR3 is CASSDSSGGSSYNEQFF. CDR3 coding DNA: TGTGCCAGCAGCGATTCTAGCGGGGGGAGCTCCTACAATGAGCAGTTCTTC.

This clone was picked up one time. The chain recombines TRBV19 with TRBJ2-5, with a weak D call TRBD2 (5 bases). The J call may be mistaken, given a closer DNA end match to TRBJ2-7. Germline CDR1 reads LNHDA; CDR2 reads SQIVND (reference sequence). The CDR3 contains 13 residues. DNA of the CDR3: TGTGCCAGCAGTGAACCCGGGGCCTACGAGCAGTACTTC. Its translation: CASSEPGAYEQYF.

The chain uses TRBV28 and TRBJ1-2; D remains ambiguous. The V gene's germline CDR1 is MDHEN and CDR2 SYDVKM. The V end was cut by 3 bases, the J end by 4 bases, with 18 bases between. This CDR3 has 16 amino acids. The DNA for the CDR3 is TGTGCCAGCAGTTTTCATGAAGAGACCGCTCGCTATGGCTACACCTTC. It codes for CASSFHEETARYGYTF.

The chain carries TRBV9 and TRBJ1-2, with D tentatively TRBD1 (5 bases). This CDR3 comprises 13 residues. Germline-derived CDR1 and CDR2 are SGDLS and YYNGEE. V was shortened by 6 bases and J by 4 bases, with 13 bases between the two germline ends. The CDR3 spells CASTVGESYGYTF. CDR3 bases: TGTGCCAGCACCGTGGGGGAGAGCTATGGCTACACCTTC.

The V and J genes are TRBV5-1 and TRBJ2-5; possibly TRBD2 for D (5 bases). V lost 0 bases, J lost 4 bases, and 13 bases lay in between. The germline V gene has CDR1 SGHRS and CDR2 YFSETQ. The CDR3 runs 15 residues. The CDR3 sequence is CASSLALGDGETQYF. In DNA, the CDR3 is TGCGCCAGCAGCTTGGCCCTCGGGGATGGAGAGACCCAGTACTTC.

As DNA, the CDR3 is TGTGCCAGCAGCGGAGTCCCAGGCGGGCGCGAAAAACTGTTTTTT. Protein sequence: CASSGVPGGREKLFF. This chain joins TRBV7-9 and TRBJ1-4; the D is unclear. The V and J ends lost 5 bases and 8 bases respectively, with 18 bases between them. The CDR3 consists of 15 residues. Germline V gene data show CDR1 as SEHNR and CDR2 as FQNEAQ (reference sequence).

J is TRBJ1-2 and V is TRBV7-9; 7 nucleotides match TRBD1. The CDR3 has 13 amino acids. V trimming: 5 bases; J trimming: 6 bases; junction bases outside the gene matches: 6. CDR1 is SEHNR and CDR2 is FQNEAQ in the germline V gene (reference sequence). CDR3 nucleotide sequence: TGTGCCAGCAGCCTGACAGGGATCAATGGCTACACCTTC. It yields the protein CASSLTGINGYTF.

The table lists this clone with a few counts. The rearrangement links TRBV5-6 to TRBJ2-3; D not certain. Germline V gives CDR1 SGHDT, CDR2 YYEEEE. There are 16 residues in the CDR3. V was pared by 0 bases and J by 0 bases, with 11 bases between. CDR3 region: CASSLEGFPSTDTQYF. The CDR3 DNA is TGTGCCAGCAGCTTGGAGGGTTTTCCTAGCACAGATACGCAGTATTTT.

The chain has TRBV2 and TRBJ1-6, with TRBD1 matching 9 bases. The CDR3 is 14 residues long. Germline values: CDR1 SNHLY, CDR2 FYNNEI. V shed 8 bases, J shed 7 bases, and the junction held 6 bases outside the gene matches. The DNA of the CDR3 is TGTGCCAGCCCCGGGACAGGGCCGAATTCACCCCTCCACTTT. Its translation: CASPGTGPNSPLHF.

The V call is TRBV29-1, the J call TRBJ1-4; 8 bases agree with TRBD1. J was trimmed by 7 bases and V by 4 bases; bases with no gene match: 8. This CDR3 is built from 14 residues. Germline values: CDR1 SQVTM, CDR2 ANQGSEA. DNA for the CDR3: TGCAGCGTTGGAGCCAGGGGGCGCCGTGAAAAACTGTTTTTT. It is translated as CSVGARGRREKLFF. The full variable domain, in which reference TRBV29-1 and TRBJ1-4 provide the parts outside the CDR3, is SAVISQKPSRDICQRGTSLTIQCQVDSQVTMMFWYRQQPGQSLTLIATANQGSEATYESGFVIDKFPISRPNLTFSTLTVSNMSPEDSSIYLCSVGARGRREKLFFGSGTQLSVL.

This chain connects TRBV7-9 to TRBJ1-5; D gene unclear. The CDR3 extends over 14 amino acids. The V and J ends lost 1 base and 3 bases respectively, with 7 bases between them. The germline V gene has CDR1 SEHNR and CDR2 FQNEAQ (reference sequence). Written as DNA, the CDR3 is TGTGCCAGCAGCTTAGGAGGGCTCAATCAGCCCCAGCATTTT. It yields the protein CASSLGGLNQPQHF.